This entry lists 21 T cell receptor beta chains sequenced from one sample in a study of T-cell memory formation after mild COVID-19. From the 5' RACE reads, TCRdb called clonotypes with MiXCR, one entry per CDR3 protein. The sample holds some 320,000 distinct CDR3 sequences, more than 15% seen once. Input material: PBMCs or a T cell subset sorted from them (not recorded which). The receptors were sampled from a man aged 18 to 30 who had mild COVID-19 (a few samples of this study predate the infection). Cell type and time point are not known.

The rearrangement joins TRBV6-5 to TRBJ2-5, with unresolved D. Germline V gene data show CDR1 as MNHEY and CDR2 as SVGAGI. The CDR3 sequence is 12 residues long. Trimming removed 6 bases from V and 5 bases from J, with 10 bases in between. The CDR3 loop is CASSPHLETQYF. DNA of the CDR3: TGTGCCAGCAGCCCCCATTTGGAGACCCAGTACTTC.

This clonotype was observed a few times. In DNA form, the CDR3 reads TGTGCCACCAGCAGAGATCTATCGAGGAACTACGAGCAGTACGTC. Its protein is CATSRDLSRNYEQYV. The chain uses TRBV15 and TRBJ2-7; no firm D call. The CDR3 is 15 residues long. Germline V gene sequence: CDR1 LNHNV, CDR2 YYDKDF (reference sequence). The germline V and J ends were trimmed by 0 bases and 3 bases, with 12 bases remaining between them.

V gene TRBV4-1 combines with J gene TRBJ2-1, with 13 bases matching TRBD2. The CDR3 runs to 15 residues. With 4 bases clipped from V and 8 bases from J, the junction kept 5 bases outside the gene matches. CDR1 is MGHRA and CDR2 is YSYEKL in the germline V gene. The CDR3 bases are TGCGCCAGCAGCCCGACTAGCGGGGGGCGGGATGAGCAGTTCTTC. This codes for CASSPTSGGRDEQFF.

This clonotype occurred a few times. This CDR3 reads CASSTSAVGIQYF. For the CDR3, the DNA is TGTGCCAGCAGCACCAGCGCGGTTGGCATTCAGTACTTC. This chain uses TRBV7-9 with TRBJ2-4; no definite D call. Germline loops: CDR1 SEHNR, CDR2 FQNEAQ (reference sequence). Trimming removed 5 bases at V and 9 bases at J, with 14 bases between. This CDR3 region has 13 residues.

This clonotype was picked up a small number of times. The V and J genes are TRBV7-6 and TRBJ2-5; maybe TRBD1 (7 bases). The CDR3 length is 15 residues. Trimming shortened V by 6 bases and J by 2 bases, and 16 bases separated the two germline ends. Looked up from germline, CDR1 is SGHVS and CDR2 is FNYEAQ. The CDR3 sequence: CASSIRGEPQETQYF. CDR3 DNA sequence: TGTGCCAGCAGTATCAGGGGGGAGCCTCAAGAGACCCAGTACTTC.

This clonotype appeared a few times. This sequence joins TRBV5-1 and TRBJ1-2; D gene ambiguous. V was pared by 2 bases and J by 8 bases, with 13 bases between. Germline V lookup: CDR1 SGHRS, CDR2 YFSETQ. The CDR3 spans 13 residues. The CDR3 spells CASSFGEAQGYTF. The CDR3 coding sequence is TGCGCCAGCAGCTTTGGGGAGGCCCAGGGCTACACCTTC.

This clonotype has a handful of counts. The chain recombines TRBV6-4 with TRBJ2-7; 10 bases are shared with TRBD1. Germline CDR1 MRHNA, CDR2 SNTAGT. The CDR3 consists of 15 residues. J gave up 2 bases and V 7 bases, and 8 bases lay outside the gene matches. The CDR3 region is CASIKPGQGTYEQYF. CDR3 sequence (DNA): TGTGCCAGCATTAAGCCGGGACAGGGGACCTACGAGCAGTACTTC.

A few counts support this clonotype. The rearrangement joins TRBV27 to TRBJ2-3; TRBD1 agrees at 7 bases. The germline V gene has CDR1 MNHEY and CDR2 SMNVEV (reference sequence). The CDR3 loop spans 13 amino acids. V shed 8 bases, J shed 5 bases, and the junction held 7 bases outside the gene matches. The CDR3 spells CASRDSGRDTQYF. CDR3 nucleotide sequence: TGTGCCAGCCGGGACAGCGGAAGAGATACGCAGTATTTT.

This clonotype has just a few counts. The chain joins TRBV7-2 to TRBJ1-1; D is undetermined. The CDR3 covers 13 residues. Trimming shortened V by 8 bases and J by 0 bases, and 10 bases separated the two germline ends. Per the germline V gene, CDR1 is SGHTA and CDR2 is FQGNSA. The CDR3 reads CASSPMVNTEAFF. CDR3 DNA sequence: TGTGCCAGCTCGCCAATGGTGAACACTGAAGCTTTCTTT.

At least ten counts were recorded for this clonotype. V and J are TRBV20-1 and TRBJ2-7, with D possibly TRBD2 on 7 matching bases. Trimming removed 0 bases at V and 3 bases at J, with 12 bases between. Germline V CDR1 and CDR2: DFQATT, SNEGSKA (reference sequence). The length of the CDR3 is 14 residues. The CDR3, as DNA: TGCAGTGCTAGAGATGGGGGGGCCCACTACGAGCAGTACTTC. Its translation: CSARDGGAHYEQYF.

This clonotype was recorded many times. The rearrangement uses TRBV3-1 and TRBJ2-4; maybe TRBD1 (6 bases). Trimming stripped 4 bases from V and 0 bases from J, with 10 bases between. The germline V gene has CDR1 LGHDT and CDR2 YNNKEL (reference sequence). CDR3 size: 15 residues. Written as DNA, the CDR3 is TGTGCCAGCAGCCTCGGGACATTAGCCAAAAACATTCAGTACTTC. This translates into CASSLGTLAKNIQYF.

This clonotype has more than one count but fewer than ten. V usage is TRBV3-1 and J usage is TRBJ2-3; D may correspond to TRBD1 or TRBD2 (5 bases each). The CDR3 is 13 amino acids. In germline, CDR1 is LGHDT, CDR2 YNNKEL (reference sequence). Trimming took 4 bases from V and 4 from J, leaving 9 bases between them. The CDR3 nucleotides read TGTGCCAGCAGCCGTAGGGGACCAGATACGCAGTATTTT. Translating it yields CASSRRGPDTQYF.

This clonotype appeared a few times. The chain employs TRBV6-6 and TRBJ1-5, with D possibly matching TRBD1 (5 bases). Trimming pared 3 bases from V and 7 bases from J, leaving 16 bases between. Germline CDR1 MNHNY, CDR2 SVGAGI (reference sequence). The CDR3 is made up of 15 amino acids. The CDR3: CASSYRLGAQQPQHF. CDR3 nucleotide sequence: TGTGCCAGCAGTTATAGGTTAGGGGCACAGCAGCCCCAGCATTTT.

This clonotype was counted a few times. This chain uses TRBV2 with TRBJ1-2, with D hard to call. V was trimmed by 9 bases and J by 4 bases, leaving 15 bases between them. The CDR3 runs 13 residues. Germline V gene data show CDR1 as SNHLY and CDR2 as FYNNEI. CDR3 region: CARAPSGSYGYTF. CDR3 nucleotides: TGTGCCAGGGCCCCCAGCGGCAGCTATGGCTACACCTTC.

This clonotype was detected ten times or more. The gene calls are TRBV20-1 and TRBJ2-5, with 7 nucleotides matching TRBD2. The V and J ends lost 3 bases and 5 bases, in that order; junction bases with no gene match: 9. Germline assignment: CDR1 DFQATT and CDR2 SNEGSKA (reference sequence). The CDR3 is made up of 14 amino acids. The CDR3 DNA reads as TGCAGTGCTAGGTCCGGACTAGATCGGGAGACCCAGTACTTC. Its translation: CSARSGLDRETQYF.

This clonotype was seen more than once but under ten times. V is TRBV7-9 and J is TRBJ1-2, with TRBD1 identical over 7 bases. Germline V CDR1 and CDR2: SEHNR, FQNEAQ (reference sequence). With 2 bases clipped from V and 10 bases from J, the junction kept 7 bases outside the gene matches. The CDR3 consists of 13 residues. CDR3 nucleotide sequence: TGTGCCAGCAGCTTACCGGGACAGATCGTCTACACCTTC. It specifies CASSLPGQIVYTF.

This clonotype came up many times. The CDR3 is CASSQDELSYNEQFF. CDR3 DNA: TGCGCCAGCAGCCAAGATGAGCTTTCCTACAATGAGCAGTTCTTC. The chain uses TRBV4-1 and TRBJ2-1; D is unresolved. Germline assignment: CDR1 MGHRA and CDR2 YSYEKL. This CDR3 contains 15 residues. Trimming took 0 bases from V and 1 from J, leaving 7 bases between them.

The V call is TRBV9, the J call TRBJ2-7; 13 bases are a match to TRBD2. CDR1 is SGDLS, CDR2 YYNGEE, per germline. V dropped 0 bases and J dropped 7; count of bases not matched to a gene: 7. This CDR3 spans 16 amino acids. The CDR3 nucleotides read TGTGCCAGCAGCGTAGTTCGGACTAGCGGGGGCCTAGAGCAGTACTTC. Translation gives CASSVVRTSGGLEQYF.

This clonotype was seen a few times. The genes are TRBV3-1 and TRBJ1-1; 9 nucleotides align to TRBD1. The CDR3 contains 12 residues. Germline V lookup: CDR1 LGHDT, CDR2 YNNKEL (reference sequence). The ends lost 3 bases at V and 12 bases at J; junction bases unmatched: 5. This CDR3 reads CASSQGQGIPFF. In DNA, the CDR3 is TGTGCCAGCAGCCAGGGACAGGGTATACCTTTCTTT.

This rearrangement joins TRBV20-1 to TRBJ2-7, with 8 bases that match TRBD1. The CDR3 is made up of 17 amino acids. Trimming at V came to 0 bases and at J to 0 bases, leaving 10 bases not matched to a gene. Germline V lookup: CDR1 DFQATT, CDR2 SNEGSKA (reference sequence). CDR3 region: CSARDPRTGPNSYEQYV. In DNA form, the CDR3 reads TGCAGTGCTAGAGACCCTAGGACAGGGCCAAACTCCTACGAGCAGTACGTC.

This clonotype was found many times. The CDR3 reads CASSAGQGDTEAFF. Here the CDR3 DNA reads TGTGCCAGCAGCGCCGGACAGGGGGACACTGAAGCTTTCTTT. The gene calls are TRBV7-6 and TRBJ1-1, with 10 bases aligning to TRBD1. The CDR3 totals 14 residues. With 5 bases clipped from V and 3 bases from J, the junction kept 3 bases outside the gene matches. Germline-derived CDR1 and CDR2 are SGHVS and FNYEAQ.